The present entry profiles one T cell receptor (beta chain) with its context. This record belongs to a study of blood T cell repertoires in COVID-19. The germline CDR1 and CDR2 sequences are SGHAT and FQNNGV. The CDR3 contains 15 residues. V gave up 5 bases and J gave up 5 bases; unmatched junction bases: 9. In the original workflow: Scientists estimated how many nucleated cells there were by amplifying reference gene primers. Measured with immunoSEQ multiplex PCR; TCRdb has only the in-frame clones, and not every one. V and J calls and clone size come straight from that table; D and trimming were deduced from the DNA. The sample has some 290,000 clones, around nine tenths seen once.

The source is a woman aged 30 to 39 with COVID-19, enrolled during active disease. The sample comprised peripheral blood. The rearrangement links TRBV11-2 to TRBJ2-4; 7 bases map to TRBD2. The CDR3 nucleotides read TGTGCCAGCAGCAAACCGCATGGGGGGGAAAACATTCAGTACTTC. Amino acids: CASSKPHGGENIQYF.